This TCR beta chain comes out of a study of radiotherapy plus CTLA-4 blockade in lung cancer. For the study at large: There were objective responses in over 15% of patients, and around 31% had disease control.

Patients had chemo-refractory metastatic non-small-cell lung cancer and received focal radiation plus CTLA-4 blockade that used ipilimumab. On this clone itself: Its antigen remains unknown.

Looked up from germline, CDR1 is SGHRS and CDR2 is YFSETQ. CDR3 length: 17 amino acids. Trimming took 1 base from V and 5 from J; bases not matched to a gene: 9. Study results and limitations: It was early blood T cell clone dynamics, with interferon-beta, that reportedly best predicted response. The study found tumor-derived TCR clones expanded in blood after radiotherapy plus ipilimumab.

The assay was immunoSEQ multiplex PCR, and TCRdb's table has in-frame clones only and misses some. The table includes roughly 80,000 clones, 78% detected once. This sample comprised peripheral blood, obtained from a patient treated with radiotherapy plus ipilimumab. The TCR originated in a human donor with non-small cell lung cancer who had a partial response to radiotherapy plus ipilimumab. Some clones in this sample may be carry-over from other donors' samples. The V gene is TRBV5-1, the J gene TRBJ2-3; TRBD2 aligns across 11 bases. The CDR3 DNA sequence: TGCGCCAGCAGCTTGTTCTCTAGCGGGGGGCCTGGAGATACGCAGTATTTT. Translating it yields CASSLFSSGGPGDTQYF.